The 7 T cell receptor beta chains below were found in one sample sequenced in a study of blood T cells in healthy people across ages (dated by TCRdb to the mid-2010s). Library preparation used 5' RACE. The sequencing machine was an Illumina HiSeq 2500. A second roughly 7 to 11 cycle PCR used a sample-barcoded 5' primer and a J-beta primer mix. TCRdb trimmed public reads at Q25 via fastp, called clones via MiXCR and kept in-frame beta chains. Each CDR3 protein appears once, grouped with its most common genes and DNA. The sample table lists roughly 1 million distinct CDR3 sequences, under 30% of them with a count of one. Around 0.75% of the sample belongs to the ten largest clones. This sample was also put to use in a study of T cells of mothers and their children.

Sequenced: blood. All receptors derive from a girl aged 2-10 years in good health.

This clonotype has a handful of counts. The chain joins TRBV6-6 to TRBJ1-5; TRBD1 matches 8 bases. The CDR3 totals 15 residues. The junction had 2 bases not matched to a gene; V was cut back by 4 bases and J by 0 bases. Per the germline V gene, CDR1 is MNHNY and CDR2 is SVGAGI (reference sequence). CDR3 protein: CASSSGQASNQPQHF. The CDR3 DNA sequence: TGTGCCAGCAGTTCGGGACAGGCTAGCAATCAGCCCCAGCATTTT.

The gene calls are TRBV20-1 and TRBJ2-1; maybe TRBD2 (6 bases). The CDR3 contains 16 residues. V was shortened by 0 bases and J by 7 bases, with 19 bases between the two germline ends. CDR1 and CDR2 from the germline V gene are DFQATT and SNEGSKA (reference sequence). The CDR3 bases are TGCAGTGCTAGAGATTGGACTCCGGGAGACGGTAATGAGCAGTTCTTC. Protein: CSARDWTPGDGNEQFF.

The sample holds many counts of this clonotype. The chain is built from TRBV4-3 and TRBJ2-7; tentatively, D is TRBD2 (5 bases). The CDR3 runs to 14 residues. Germline loops: CDR1 LGHNA, CDR2 YSLEER. V shed 2 bases and J shed 3 bases, with 11 bases lying between them. CDR3 loop: CASSQLEGRYEQYF. For the CDR3, the DNA is TGCGCCAGCAGCCAACTTGAGGGCCGCTACGAGCAGTACTTC.

The table lists this clonotype with a few counts. The chain joins TRBV7-2 to TRBJ2-7, with TRBD1 matching 10 bases. Per germline, CDR1 SGHTA and CDR2 FQGNSA. Trimming removed 4 bases from V and 5 bases from J; junction bases left unmatched: 5. The CDR3 contains 14 residues. The CDR3 region is CASSWDRGIDEQYF. CDR3 DNA: TGTGCCAGCAGCTGGGACAGGGGAATCGACGAGCAGTACTTC.

The chain's CDR3 is CASSYSGGFINEQYF. The CDR3 DNA reads as TGTGCCAGCAGTTACTCGGGGGGGTTTATCAACGAGCAGTACTTC. The chain links TRBV6-6 to TRBJ2-5; 7 positions agree with TRBD2. TRBJ2-7 explains the end of the DNA better; the J call may be wrong. This CDR3 has 15 residues. CDR1 MNHNY and CDR2 SVGAGI come from the germline V gene (reference sequence).

The chain recombines TRBV3-1 with TRBJ2-7, with D possibly TRBD2 on 6 matching bases. With the DNA end fitting TRBJ2-5 better, the J assignment may be wrong. Germline loops: CDR1 LGHDT, CDR2 YNNKEL (reference sequence). This CDR3 is built from 18 residues. The CDR3 here is CASSHVGGGRWRQETQYF. The CDR3 region has the DNA TGTGCCAGCAGCCATGTAGGCGGAGGGCGGTGGAGGCAAGAGACCCAGTACTTC.

This chain links TRBV20-1 with TRBJ1-3, with D perhaps TRBD1 (5 bases). The CDR3 sequence is 15 residues long. V was cut by 3 bases and J by 0 bases, with 12 bases left in between. Germline assignment: CDR1 DFQATT and CDR2 SNEGSKA (reference sequence). The CDR3 here is CSASSLRGSGNTIYF. The CDR3, as DNA: TGCAGTGCTAGTAGTTTGAGGGGCTCTGGAAACACCATATATTTT.